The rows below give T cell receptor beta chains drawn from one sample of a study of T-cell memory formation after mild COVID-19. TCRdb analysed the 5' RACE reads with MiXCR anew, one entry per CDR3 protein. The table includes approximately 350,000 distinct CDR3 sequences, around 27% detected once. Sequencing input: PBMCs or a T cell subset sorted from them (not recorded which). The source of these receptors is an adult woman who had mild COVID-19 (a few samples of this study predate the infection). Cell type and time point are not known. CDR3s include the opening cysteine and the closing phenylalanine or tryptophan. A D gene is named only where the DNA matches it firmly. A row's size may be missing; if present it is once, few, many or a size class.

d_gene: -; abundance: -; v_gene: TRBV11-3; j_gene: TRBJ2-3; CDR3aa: CASSTSSTDTQYF; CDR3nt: TGTGCCAGCAGCACGTCTAGCACAGATACGCAGTATTTT
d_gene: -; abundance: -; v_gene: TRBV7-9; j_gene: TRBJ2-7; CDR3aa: CASSWGAEQYF; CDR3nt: TGTGCCAGCAGCTGGGGGGCCGAGCAGTACTTC
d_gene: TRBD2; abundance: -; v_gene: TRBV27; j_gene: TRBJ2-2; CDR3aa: CASSPGLAGGPVGTGELFF; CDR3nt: TGTGCCAGCAGTCCGGGACTAGCGGGAGGGCCGGTGGGCACCGGGGAGCTGTTTTTT
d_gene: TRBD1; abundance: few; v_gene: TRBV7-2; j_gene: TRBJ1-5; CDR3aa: CASSGRTGAISNQPQHF; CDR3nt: TGTGCCAGCAGCGGAAGAACAGGGGCCATTAGCAATCAGCCCCAGCATTTT
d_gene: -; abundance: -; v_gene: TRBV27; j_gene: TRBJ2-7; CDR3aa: CASSLTQGLYEQYF; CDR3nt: TGTGCCAGCAGTTTGACTCAGGGCCTCTACGAGCAGTACTTC
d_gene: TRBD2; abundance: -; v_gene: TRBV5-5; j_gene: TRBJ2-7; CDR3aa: CASSLDPSGSYEQYF; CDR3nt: TGTGCCAGCAGCTTGGACCCTAGCGGGAGTTACGAGCAGTACTTC
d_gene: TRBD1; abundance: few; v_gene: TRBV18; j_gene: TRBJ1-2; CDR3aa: CASSPSTGVGYTF; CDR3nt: TGTGCCAGCTCACCCTCAACAGGGGTTGGCTACACCTTC
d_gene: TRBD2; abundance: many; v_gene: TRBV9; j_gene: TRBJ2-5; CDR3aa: CASSSLAGVGETQYF; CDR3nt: TGTGCCAGCAGCTCATTAGCGGGAGTCGGTGAGACCCAGTACTTC
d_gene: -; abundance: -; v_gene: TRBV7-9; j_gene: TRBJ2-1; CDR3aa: CASSRPGTVAGEGEQFF; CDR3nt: TGTGCCAGCAGCCGTCCCGGGACAGTGGCGGGAGAGGGTGAGCAGTTCTTC
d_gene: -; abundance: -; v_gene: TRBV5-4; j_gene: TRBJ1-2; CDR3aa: CASSLVGGYGYTF; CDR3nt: TGTGCCAGCAGCTTGGTAGGGGGCTATGGCTACACCTTC
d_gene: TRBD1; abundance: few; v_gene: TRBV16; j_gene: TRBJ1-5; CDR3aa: CASSRSRGPQPQHF; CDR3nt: TGTGCCAGCAGCCGATCCAGGGGGCCTCAGCCCCAGCATTTT
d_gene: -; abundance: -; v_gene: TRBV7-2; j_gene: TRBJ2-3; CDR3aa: CASSFRGLLFTDTQYF; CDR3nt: TGTGCCAGCAGCTTCCGGGGACTCCTATTCACAGATACGCAGTATTTT
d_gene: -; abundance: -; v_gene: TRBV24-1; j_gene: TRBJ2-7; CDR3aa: CATSDSSAQAYEQYF; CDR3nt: TGTGCCACCAGTGATTCCTCAGCACAGGCCTACGAGCAGTACTTC
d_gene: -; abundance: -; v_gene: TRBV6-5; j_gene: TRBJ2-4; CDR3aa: CASSYSRRYKNIQYF; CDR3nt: TGTGCCAGCAGTTACTCACGGCGGTACAAAAACATTCAGTACTTC
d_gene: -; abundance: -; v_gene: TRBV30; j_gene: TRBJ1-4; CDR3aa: CAWSVLREKLFF; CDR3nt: TGTGCCTGGAGTGTACTAAGGGAAAAACTGTTTTTT
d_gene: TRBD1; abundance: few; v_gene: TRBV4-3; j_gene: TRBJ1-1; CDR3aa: CASSQVSGTGGNAFF; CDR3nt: TGCGCCAGCAGCCAGGTATCCGGGACAGGGGGTAACGCTTTCTTT
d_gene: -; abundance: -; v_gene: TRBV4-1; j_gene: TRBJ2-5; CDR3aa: CASSQARERSETQYF; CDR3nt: TGCGCCAGCAGCCAAGCGCGGGAACGGTCAGAGACCCAGTACTTC
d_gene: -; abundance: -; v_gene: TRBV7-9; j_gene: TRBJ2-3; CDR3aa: CASSSLRGDTQYF; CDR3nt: TGTGCCAGCAGCTCGCTCCGGGGGGATACGCAGTATTTT
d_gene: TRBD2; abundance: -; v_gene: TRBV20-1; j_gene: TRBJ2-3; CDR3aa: CSARPRGLAGSTDTQYF; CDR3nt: TGCAGTGCTAGACCCCGTGGGCTAGCGGGAAGCACAGATACGCAGTATTTT
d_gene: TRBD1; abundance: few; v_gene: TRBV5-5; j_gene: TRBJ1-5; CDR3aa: CASSYTGGSQPQHF; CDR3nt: TGTGCCAGCAGTTATACAGGGGGAAGTCAGCCCCAGCATTTT
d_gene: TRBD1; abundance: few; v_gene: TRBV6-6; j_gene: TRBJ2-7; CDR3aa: CASRERDRGYEQYF; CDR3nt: TGTGCCAGCAGAGAACGGGACAGGGGTTACGAGCAGTACTTC
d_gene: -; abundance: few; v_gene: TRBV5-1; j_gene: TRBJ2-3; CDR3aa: CASSLRTDADTQYF; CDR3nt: TGCGCCAGCAGCTTGAGGACAGATGCAGATACGCAGTATTTT
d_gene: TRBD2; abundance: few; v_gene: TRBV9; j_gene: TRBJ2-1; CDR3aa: CASSANSGESYNEQFF; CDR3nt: TGTGCCAGCAGCGCAAATAGCGGGGAGTCCTACAATGAGCAGTTCTTC
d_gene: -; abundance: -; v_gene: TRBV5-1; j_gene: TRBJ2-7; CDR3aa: CASSLRRDGGYEQYF; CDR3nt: TGCGCCAGCAGCTTGAGGCGGGATGGAGGTTACGAGCAGTACTTC
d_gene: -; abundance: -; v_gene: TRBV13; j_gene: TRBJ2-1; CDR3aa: CASSLGLLSSYNEQFF; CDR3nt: TGTGCCAGCAGCCTCGGACTGTTGAGCTCCTACAATGAGCAGTTCTTC
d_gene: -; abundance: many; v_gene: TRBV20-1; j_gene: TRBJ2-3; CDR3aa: CSAPDRRGGDTQYF; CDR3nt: TGCAGTGCTCCGGACAGGAGGGGTGGAGATACGCAGTATTTT
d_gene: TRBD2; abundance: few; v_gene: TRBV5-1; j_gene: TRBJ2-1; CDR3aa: CASSLGSGVTYNEQFF; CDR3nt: TGCGCCAGCAGCTTAGGTAGCGGGGTAACCTACAATGAGCAGTTCTTC
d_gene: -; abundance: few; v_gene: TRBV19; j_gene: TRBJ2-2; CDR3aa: CASSMRPTNTGELFF; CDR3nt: TGTGCCAGTAGTATGAGGCCGACTAACACCGGGGAGCTGTTTTTT
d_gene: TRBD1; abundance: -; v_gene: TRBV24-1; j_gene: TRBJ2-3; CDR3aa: CATSDSGQGTDTQYF; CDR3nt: TGTGCCACCAGTGATTCAGGACAGGGCACAGATACGCAGTATTTT
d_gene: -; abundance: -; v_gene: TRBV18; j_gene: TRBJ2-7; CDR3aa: CASSPPGGQPSYEQYF; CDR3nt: TGTGCCAGCTCACCACCGGGAGGACAGCCTTCCTACGAGCAGTACTTC
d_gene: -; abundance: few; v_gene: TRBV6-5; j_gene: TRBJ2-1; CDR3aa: CASSSSTGGIYNEQFF; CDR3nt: -
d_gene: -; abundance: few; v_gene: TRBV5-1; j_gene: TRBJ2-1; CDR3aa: CASSLETAYNEQFF; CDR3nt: TGCGCCAGCAGCTTGGAGACGGCATACAATGAGCAGTTCTTC
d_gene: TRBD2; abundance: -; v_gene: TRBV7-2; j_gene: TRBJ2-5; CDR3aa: CASSSGTSVEETQYF; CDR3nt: TGTGCCAGCAGCAGCGGGACTAGCGTTGAGGAGACCCAGTACTTC
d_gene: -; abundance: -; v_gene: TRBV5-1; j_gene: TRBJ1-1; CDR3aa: CASSLARVDTEAFF; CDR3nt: TGCGCCAGCAGCTTGGCGCGTGTGGACACTGAAGCTTTCTTT
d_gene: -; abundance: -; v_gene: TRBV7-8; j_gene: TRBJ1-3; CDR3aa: CASSYRRQGYGNTIYF; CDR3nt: TGTGCCAGCAGTTATAGGAGGCAGGGCTATGGAAACACCATATATTTT
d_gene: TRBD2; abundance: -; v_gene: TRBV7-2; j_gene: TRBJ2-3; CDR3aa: CASSLAPYWGQSREREDRTDTQYF; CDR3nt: TGTGCCAGCAGCTTAGCGCCGTACTGGGGACAATCAAGGGAGCGGGAGGATCGCACAGATACGCAGTATTTT
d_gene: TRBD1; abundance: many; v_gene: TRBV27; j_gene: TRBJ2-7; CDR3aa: CASSPGTGYEQYF; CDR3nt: TGCGCCAGCAGCCCCGGGACAGGGTACGAGCAGTACTTC
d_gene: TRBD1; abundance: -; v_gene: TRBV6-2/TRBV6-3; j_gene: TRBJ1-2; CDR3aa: CASSRGTASYGYTF; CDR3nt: TGTGCCAGCAGCCGCGGGACAGCCTCCTATGGCTACACCTTC
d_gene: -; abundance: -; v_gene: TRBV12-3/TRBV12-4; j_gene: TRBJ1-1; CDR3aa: CASSLGGHDTEAFF; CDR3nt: TGTGCCAGCAGTTTGGGAGGACATGACACTGAAGCTTTCTTT
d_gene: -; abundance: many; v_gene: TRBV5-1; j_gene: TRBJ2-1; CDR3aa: CASSPLKGSSYNEQFF; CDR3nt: TGCGCCAGCAGCCCCCTCAAGGGGAGCTCCTACAATGAGCAGTTCTTC
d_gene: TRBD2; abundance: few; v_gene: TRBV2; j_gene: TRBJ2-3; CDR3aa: CASRGVGTDTQYF; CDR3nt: TGTGCCAGCCGGGGGGTGGGCACAGATACGCAGTATTTT
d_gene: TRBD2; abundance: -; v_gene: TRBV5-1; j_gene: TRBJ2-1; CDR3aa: CASSYSGTSFYAGEQFF; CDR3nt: TGCGCCAGCAGCTACTCCGGGACTAGCTTCTACGCGGGTGAGCAGTTCTTC
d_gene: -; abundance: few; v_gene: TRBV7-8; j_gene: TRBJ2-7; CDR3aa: CASSSTNEQYF; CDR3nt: TGTGCCAGCAGCTCCACGAACGAGCAGTACTTC
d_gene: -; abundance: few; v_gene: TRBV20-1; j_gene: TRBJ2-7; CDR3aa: CSARDGEGRGDDPYEQYF; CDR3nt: TGCAGTGCTAGAGATGGGGAGGGCAGGGGCGATGATCCCTACGAGCAGTACTTC
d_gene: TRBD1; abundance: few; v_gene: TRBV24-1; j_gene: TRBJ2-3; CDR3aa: CATSDLGTGPADTQYF; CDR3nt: TGTGCCACCAGTGATTTGGGGACAGGGCCCGCAGATACGCAGTATTTT
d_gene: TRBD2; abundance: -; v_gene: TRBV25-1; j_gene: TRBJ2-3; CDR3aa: CASSGGRQYF; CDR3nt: TGTGCCAGCAGTGGCGGGAGACAGTATTTT
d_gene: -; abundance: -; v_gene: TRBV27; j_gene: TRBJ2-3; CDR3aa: CASSLRKGGSTDTQYF; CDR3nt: TGTGCCAGCAGTCTACGTAAAGGGGGAAGCACAGATACGCAGTATTTT
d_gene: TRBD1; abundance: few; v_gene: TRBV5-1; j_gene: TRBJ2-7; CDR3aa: CASSSGQGINEQYF; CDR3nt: TGCGCCAGCAGCTCGGGACAGGGGATCAACGAGCAGTACTTC
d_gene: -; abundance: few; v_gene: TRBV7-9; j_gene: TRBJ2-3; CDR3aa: CASSLGTQEDTQYF; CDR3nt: TGTGCCAGCAGCCTCGGGACCCAGGAAGATACGCAGTATTTT
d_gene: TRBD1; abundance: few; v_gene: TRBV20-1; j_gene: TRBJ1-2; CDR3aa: CSASPQGIYGYTF; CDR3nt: TGCAGTGCTAGCCCACAGGGGATCTATGGCTACACCTTC